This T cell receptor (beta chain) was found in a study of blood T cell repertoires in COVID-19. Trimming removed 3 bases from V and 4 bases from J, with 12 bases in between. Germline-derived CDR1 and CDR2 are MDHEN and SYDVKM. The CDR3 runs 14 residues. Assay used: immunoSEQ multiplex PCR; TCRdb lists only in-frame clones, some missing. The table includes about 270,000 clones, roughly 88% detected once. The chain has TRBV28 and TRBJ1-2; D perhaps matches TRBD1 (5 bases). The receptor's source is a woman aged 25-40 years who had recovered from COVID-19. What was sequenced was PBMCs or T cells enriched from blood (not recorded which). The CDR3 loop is CASSFAGRVYGYTF. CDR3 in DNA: TGTGCCAGCAGTTTCGCGGGGCGAGTCTATGGCTACACCTTC.